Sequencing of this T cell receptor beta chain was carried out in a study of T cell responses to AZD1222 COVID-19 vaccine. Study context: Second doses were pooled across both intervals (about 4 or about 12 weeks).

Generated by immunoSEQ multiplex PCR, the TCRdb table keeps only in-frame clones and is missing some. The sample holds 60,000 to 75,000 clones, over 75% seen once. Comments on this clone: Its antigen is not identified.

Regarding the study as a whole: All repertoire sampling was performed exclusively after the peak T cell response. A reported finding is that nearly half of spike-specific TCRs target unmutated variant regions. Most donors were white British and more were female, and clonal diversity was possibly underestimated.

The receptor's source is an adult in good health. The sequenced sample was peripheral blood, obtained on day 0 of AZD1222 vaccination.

The chain's CDR3 is CARRGRGGTDTQYF. For the CDR3, the DNA is TGTGCCCGCCGGGGGCGGGGGGGCACAGATACGCAGTATTTT. This chain links TRBV19 with TRBJ2-3, with 8 bases aligning to TRBD2. Germline assignment: CDR1 LNHDA and CDR2 SQIVND (reference sequence). Losses at the gene ends were 11 bases for V and 1 base for J; bases not matched to a gene: 8. This CDR3 has 14 residues. Based on the CDR3 plus reference TRBV19 and TRBJ2-3, the full variable domain is DGGITQSPKYLFRKEGQNVTLSCEQNLNHDAMYWYRQDPGQGLRLIYYSQIVNDFQKGDIAEGYSVSREKKESFPLTVTSAQKNPTAFYLCARRGRGGTDTQYFGPGTRLTVL.